These 14 T cell receptor beta chains originate from one sample sequenced in a study of blood T cells in healthy people across ages. PCR was performed a second time for roughly 7 to 12 cycles using a sample-barcoded 5' primer and a J-beta primer mix. TCRdb passed the 5' RACE reads through MiXCR, listing each CDR3 protein once. Among roughly 800,000 distinct CDR3 sequences listed, more than 45% were seen once. Material: blood. All receptors derive from a man younger than 40 in good health.

This sequence joins TRBV7-6 and TRBJ1-4; 7 nucleotides line up with TRBD1. V was clipped by 3 bases and J by 1 base; unmatched bases: 8. The CDR3 is 17 amino acids. Germline lookup yields CDR1 SGHVS and CDR2 FNYEAQ. CDR3 sequence: CASSFFGGGRTNEKLFF. The DNA of the CDR3 is TGTGCCAGCAGCTTTTTCGGAGGGGGCAGAACTAATGAAAAACTGTTTTTT.

The rearrangement joins TRBV15 to TRBJ2-3, with D perhaps matching TRBD1 (6 bases). Germline V gene data show CDR1 as LNHNV and CDR2 as YYDKDF (reference sequence). This CDR3 spans 15 amino acids. The germline V and J ends were trimmed by 2 bases and 0 bases, with 9 bases remaining between them. Here the CDR3 DNA reads TGTGCCACCAGCAGAATGACAGGCAGCACAGATACGCAGTATTTT. Translating it yields CATSRMTGSTDTQYF.

This sequence joins TRBV4-2 and TRBJ2-4; 11 bases align to TRBD1. The end of the DNA aligns better with TRBJ2-7, so the J call may be wrong. The CDR3 has 14 amino acids. Germline V gene data show CDR1 as LGHNA and CDR2 as YNFKEQ. The chain's CDR3 is CASGQGAETYEQYF. The CDR3, as DNA: TGTGCCAGCGGACAGGGGGCGGAGACCTACGAGCAGTACTTC.

The gene calls are TRBV4-2 and TRBJ2-7; weak D call: TRBD2 (7 bases). The CDR3 is 16 amino acids. Germline assignment: CDR1 LGHNA and CDR2 YNFKEQ. Trimming cost V 4 bases and J 5 bases, with 21 bases left between them. The CDR3 region has the DNA TGTGCCAGCAGCCCCCGCAATAGGGGGGGTATGGACGAGCAGTACTTC. Its protein product is CASSPRNRGGMDEQYF.

The chain couples TRBV11-1 to TRBJ2-1, with no clear D. CDR1 is SGHAT, CDR2 FQDESV, per germline (reference sequence). This CDR3 has 13 amino acids. Trimming shortened V by 6 bases and J by 9 bases, and 15 bases separated the two germline ends. The chain's CDR3 is CASSPPTPVEQFF. The CDR3 region has the DNA TGTGCCAGCAGTCCCCCCACCCCCGTTGAGCAGTTCTTC.

V usage is TRBV29-1 and J usage is TRBJ2-7; D unclear. The length of the CDR3 is 11 residues. Germline V gene sequence: CDR1 SQVTM, CDR2 ANQGSEA. Between the trimmed V and J ends, which lost 7 bases and 3 bases, there was a span of 10 bases. The CDR3: CSAHLNYEQYF. In DNA, the CDR3 is TGCAGCGCGCACCTAAACTACGAGCAGTACTTC.

The chain employs TRBV5-6 and TRBJ2-4; 10 bases are shared with TRBD2. Per the germline V gene, CDR1 is SGHDT and CDR2 is YYEEEE. This CDR3 spans 15 amino acids. V shed 4 bases, J shed 9 bases, and the junction held 10 bases outside the gene matches. The CDR3 nucleotides are TGTGCCAGCAGCCGAACTAGCGGGGACCGCCTCATTCAGTACTTC. Encoded protein: CASSRTSGDRLIQYF. Full variable domain (missing parts from reference TRBV5-6 and TRBJ2-4): DAGVTQSPTHLIKTRGQQVTLRCSPKSGHDTVSWYQQALGQGPQFIFQYYEEEERQRGNFPDRFSGHQFPNYSSELNVNALLLGDSALYLCASSRTSGDRLIQYFGAGTRLSVL.

The J gene is TRBJ2-2, the V gene TRBV12-3 or TRBV12-4; D is uncertain. V dropped 0 bases and J dropped 3 bases, with 11 bases sitting between them. This CDR3 contains 16 residues. The CDR3 reads CASSLARGPYTGELFF. The CDR3 region has the DNA TGTGCCAGCAGTTTAGCGCGAGGCCCATACACCGGGGAGCTGTTTTTT.

This clonotype was seen a single time. The chain recombines TRBV15 with TRBJ2-7, with no clear D. The ends were cut back, 9 bases at V and 3 bases at J, with 15 bases in the middle. The germline V gene encodes CDR1 LNHNV and CDR2 YYDKDF (reference sequence). This CDR3 contains 13 residues. CDR3 region: CATGLQFGYEQYF. The CDR3 DNA is TGTGCCACTGGTCTACAGTTTGGCTACGAGCAGTACTTC.

J is TRBJ1-1 and V is TRBV5-5, with 7 bases identical to TRBD1. With 5 bases clipped from V and 7 bases from J, the junction kept 8 bases outside the gene matches. There are 13 residues in the CDR3. Per the germline V gene, CDR1 is SGHKS and CDR2 is YYEKEE (reference sequence). CDR3 region: CASRLQGVGEAFF. The CDR3 DNA reads as TGTGCCAGCAGACTCCAGGGGGTTGGTGAAGCTTTCTTT.

V usage is TRBV4-1 and J usage is TRBJ2-1; tentatively, D is TRBD2 (7 bases). Germline V gives CDR1 MGHRA, CDR2 YSYEKL. The V and J ends lost 2 bases and 4 bases respectively, with 12 bases between them. This CDR3 comprises 15 residues. The CDR3 DNA follows: TGCGCCAGCAGCCAAAGCGGGACACAGTACAATGAGCAGTTCTTC. This translates into CASSQSGTQYNEQFF.

This clonotype was found many times. The chain combines TRBV7-2 with TRBJ2-1; maybe TRBD2 (7 bases). CDR1 and CDR2 (germline): SGHTA, FQGNSA. The V end lost 3 bases, the J end lost 0 bases, and 9 bases lay between the germline ends. CDR3 length: 15 amino acids. The CDR3 sequence: CASSLRGGSYNEQFF. CDR3 DNA sequence: TGTGCCAGCAGCTTGAGGGGGGGCTCCTACAATGAGCAGTTCTTC. Based on the CDR3 plus reference TRBV7-2 and TRBJ2-1, the full variable domain is GAGVSQSPSNKVTEKGKDVELRCDPISGHTALYWYRQSLGQGLEFLIYFQGNSAPDKSGLPSDRFSAERTGGSVSTLTIQRTQQEDSAVYLCASSLRGGSYNEQFFGPGTRLTVL.

Worth noting for this clonotype: One end of the junction varies from germline; a read error may be responsible. The chain has TRBV10-3 and TRBJ2-3; tentatively, D is TRBD1 (5 bases). Germline V CDR1 and CDR2: ENHRY, SYGVKD. This CDR3 is built from 13 residues. CDR3 sequence (DNA): TGTACCATCGCGGCCAGGGGCACAGATACGCAGTATTTT. It yields the protein CTIAARGTDTQYF.

This chain links TRBV20-1 with TRBJ2-1; D is unclear. The ends were cut back, 0 bases at V and 8 bases at J, with 5 bases in the middle. CDR3 length: 11 residues. Germline CDR1 reads DFQATT; CDR2 reads SNEGSKA (reference sequence). The CDR3 loop is CSARDLHEQFF. The CDR3 coding sequence is TGCAGTGCTAGAGACCTCCATGAGCAGTTCTTC.